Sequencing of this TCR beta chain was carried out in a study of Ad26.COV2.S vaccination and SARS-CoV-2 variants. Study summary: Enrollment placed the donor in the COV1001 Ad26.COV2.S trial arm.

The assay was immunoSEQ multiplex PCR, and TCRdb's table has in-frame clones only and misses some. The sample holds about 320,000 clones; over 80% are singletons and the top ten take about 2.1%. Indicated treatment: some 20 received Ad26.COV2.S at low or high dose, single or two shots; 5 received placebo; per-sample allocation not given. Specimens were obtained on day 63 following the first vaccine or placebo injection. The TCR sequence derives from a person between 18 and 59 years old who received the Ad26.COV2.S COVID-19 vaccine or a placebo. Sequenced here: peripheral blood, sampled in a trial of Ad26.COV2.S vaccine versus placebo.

The CDR3 loop reads CASARDRGFEAFF. CDR3 sequence (DNA): TGTGCCAGCGCCCGGGACAGGGGATTTGAAGCTTTCTTT. The chain recombines TRBV2 with TRBJ1-1; 10 positions agree with TRBD1. The V gene end was trimmed by 8 bases and the J gene end by 7 bases; junction bases not matched to a gene: 7. Looked up from germline, CDR1 is SNHLY and CDR2 is FYNNEI. The CDR3 sequence is 13 residues long.